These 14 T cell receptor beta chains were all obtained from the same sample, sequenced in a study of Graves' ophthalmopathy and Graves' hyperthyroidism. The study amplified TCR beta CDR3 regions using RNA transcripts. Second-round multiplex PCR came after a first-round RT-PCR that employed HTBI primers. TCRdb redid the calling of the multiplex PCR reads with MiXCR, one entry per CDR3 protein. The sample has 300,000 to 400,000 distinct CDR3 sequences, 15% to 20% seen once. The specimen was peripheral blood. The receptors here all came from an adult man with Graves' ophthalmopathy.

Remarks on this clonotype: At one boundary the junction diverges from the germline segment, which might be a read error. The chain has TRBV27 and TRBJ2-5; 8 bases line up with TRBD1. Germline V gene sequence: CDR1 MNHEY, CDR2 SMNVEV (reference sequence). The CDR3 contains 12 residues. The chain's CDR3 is CASSPAQGAQYF. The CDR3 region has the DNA TGTGCTAGCAGTCCCGCACAGGGGGCCCAGTACTTC.

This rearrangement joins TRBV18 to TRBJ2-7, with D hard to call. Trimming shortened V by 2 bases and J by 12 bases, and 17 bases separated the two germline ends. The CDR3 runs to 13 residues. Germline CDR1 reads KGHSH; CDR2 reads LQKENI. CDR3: CASSPGRDLDRYF. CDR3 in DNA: TGTGCCAGCTCACCAGGTAGAGATCTGGATCGGTACTTC.

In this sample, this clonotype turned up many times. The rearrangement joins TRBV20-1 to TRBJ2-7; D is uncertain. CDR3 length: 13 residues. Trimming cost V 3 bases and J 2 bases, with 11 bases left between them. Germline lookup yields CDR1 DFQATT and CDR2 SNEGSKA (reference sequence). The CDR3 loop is CSARRHGTYEQYF. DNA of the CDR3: TGCAGTGCTAGGAGACACGGAACCTACGAGCAGTACTTC.

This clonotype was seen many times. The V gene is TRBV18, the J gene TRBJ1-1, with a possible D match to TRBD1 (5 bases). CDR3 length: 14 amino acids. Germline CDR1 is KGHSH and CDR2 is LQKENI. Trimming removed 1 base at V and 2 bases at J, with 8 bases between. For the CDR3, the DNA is TGTGCCAGCTCACCACTGGGACTAAACACTGAAGCTTTCTTT. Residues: CASSPLGLNTEAFF.

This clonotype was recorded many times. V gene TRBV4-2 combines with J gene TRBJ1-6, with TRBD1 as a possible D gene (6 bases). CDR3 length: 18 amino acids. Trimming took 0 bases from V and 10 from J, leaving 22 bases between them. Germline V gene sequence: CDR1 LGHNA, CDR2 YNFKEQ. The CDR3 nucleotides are TGTGCCAGCAGCCAAGATCAGGGTGGGGGCGGCGAGGACTCACCCCTCCACTTT. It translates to CASSQDQGGGGEDSPLHF.

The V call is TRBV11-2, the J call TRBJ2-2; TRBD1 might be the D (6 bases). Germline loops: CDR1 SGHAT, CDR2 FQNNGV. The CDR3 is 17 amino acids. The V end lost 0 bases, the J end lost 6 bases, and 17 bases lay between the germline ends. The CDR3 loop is CASSLDVARGGPGELFF. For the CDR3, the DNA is TGTGCCAGCAGCTTAGACGTAGCGAGAGGGGGTCCCGGGGAGCTGTTTTTT.

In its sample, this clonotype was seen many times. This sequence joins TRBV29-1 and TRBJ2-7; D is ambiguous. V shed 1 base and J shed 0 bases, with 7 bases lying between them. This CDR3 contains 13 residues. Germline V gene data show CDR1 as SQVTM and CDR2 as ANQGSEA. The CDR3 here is CSVEGIGSYEQYF. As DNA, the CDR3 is TGCAGCGTTGAAGGTATCGGCTCCTACGAGCAGTACTTC.

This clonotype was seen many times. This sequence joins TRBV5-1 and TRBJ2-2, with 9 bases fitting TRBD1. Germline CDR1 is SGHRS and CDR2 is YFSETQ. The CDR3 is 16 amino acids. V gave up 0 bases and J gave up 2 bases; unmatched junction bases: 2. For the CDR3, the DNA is TGCGCCAGCAGCTTGGCGGGACAGGGTAACACCGGGGAGCTGTTTTTT. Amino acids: CASSLAGQGNTGELFF. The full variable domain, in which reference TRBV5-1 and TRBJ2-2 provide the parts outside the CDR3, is KAGVTQTPRYLIKTRGQQVTLSCSPISGHRSVSWYQQTPGQGLQFLFEYFSETQRNKGNFPGRFSGRQFSNSRSEMNVSTLELGDSALYLCASSLAGQGNTGELFFGEGSRLTVL.

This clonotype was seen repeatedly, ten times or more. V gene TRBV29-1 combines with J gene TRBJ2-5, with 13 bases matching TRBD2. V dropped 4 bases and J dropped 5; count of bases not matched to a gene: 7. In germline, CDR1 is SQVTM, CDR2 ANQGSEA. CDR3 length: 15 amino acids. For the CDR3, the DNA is TGCAGCGTTGGGTCGACTAGCGGGAGGTTGGAGACCCAGTACTTC. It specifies CSVGSTSGRLETQYF.

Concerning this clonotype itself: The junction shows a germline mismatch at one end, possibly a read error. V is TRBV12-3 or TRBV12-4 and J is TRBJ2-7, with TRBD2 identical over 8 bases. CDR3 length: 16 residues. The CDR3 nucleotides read TGTGCCGGCAGGTTACCTCGAGCGGGAGCGCCCGGGGAGCAGTACTTC. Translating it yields CAGRLPRAGAPGEQYF.

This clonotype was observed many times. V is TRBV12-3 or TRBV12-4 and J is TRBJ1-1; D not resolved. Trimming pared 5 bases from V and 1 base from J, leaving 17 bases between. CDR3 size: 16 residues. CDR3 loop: CASSPTIAAGNTEAFF. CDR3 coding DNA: TGTGCCAGCAGTCCCACCATCGCAGCGGGGAACACTGAAGCTTTCTTT.

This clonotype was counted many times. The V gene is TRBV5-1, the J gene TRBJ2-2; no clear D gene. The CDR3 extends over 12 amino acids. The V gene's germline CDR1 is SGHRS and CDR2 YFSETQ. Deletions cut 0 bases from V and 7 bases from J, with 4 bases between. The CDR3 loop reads CASSLDFGELFF. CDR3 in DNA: TGCGCCAGCAGCTTGGATTTCGGGGAGCTGTTTTTT.

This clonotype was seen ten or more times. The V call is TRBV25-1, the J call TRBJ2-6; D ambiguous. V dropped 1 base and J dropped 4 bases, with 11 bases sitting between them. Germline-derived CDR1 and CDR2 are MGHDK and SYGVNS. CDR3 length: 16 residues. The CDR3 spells CASSECPQSGANVLTF. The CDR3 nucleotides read TGTGCCAGCAGTGAATGCCCGCAGTCAGGGGCCAACGTCCTGACTTTC.

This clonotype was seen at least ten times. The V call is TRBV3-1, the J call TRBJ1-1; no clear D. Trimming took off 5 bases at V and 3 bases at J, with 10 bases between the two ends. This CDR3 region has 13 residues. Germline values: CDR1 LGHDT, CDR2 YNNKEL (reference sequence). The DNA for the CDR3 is TGTGCCAGCAGCGCAGTGAGGCACACTGAAGCTTTCTTT. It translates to CASSAVRHTEAFF.